The clone carrying this T cell receptor beta chain was counted ten times or more. The antigen is not known. Molecular barcoded adaptors covering alpha/delta and beta/gamma chains were used on about 390 ng RNA. TCRdb fed the reads into MiXCR, producing one record per CDR3 protein. In the table there are some 41,000 distinct CDR3 sequences, about 11% of which are singletons. This sample was included in a study of read filtering for tumor transcriptome and immune sequencing. Study-wide results and caveats: The sorted CD138-negative fraction was a mixed bone marrow immune population, not purified T cells. IR-seq and RNA-seq agreed better without single-read clonotypes.

Trimming removed 6 bases from V and 1 base from J, with 15 bases in between. CDR1 and CDR2 (germline): KGHSH, LQKENI. This CDR3 spans 15 amino acids. This clonotype originated in a donor at least 40 years old with multiple myeloma. Sequences were obtained from a population of CD138-negative cells sorted from bone marrow. The V and J genes are TRBV18 and TRBJ1-1; D not resolved. The chain's CDR3 is CASSQNTVSNTEAFF. CDR3 sequence (DNA): TGTGCCAGCTCCCAAAACACGGTTTCGAACACTGAAGCTTTCTTT.